Described below is a single TCR beta chain sequence and its context. The target antigen is unknown. Germline CDR1 is SGHDN and CDR2 is FVKESK. CDR3 size: 14 residues. V was clipped by 1 base and J by 7 bases; unmatched bases: 3. Constant-segment primers were used for 5'RACE, and the resulting TCR alpha and TCR beta cDNA libraries carried sample barcodes and UMIs. TCRdb itself ran the 5' RACE reads through MiXCR, one entry per CDR3 protein. The sample records about 400,000 distinct CDR3 sequences, roughly 17% being singletons. This entry is derived from a study of T-cell memory formation after mild COVID-19. Study at large: Clustering of TCRs was largely donor specific. Whole-study findings and limits: CD8+ contracting clones occupied EMRA, while CD4+ ones occupied mainly CM and EM.

This sequence was found in a man between 18 and 35 years old who had mild COVID-19 (a few samples of this study predate the infection). Cell type and time point are not known. Sequencing used PBMCs or a T cell subset sorted from them (not recorded which). This rearrangement joins TRBV14 to TRBJ2-3, with 9 bases identical to TRBD1. Here the CDR3 DNA reads TGTGCCAGCAGCCAAGCACAGGGGGCAAATACGCAGTATTTT. Translation: CASSQAQGANTQYF.